This TCR beta chain was captured in a study of blood T cell repertoires in COVID-19. The overall study: T cells, B-cell-depleted T cells, or PBMCs provided the cDNA or gDNA that served as material.

The V end lost 3 bases, the J end lost 2 bases, and 8 bases lay between the germline ends. Per germline, CDR1 MDHEN and CDR2 SYDVKM. The CDR3 spans 13 residues. Under the authors' procedure: Estimation of nucleated cell counts relied on the amplification of reference gene primers. Sequenced by immunoSEQ multiplex PCR; TCRdb stores in-frame clones only, minus some. The V and J calls and clone size are taken from that table; D and trimming were inferred from the DNA. Counted here are 250,000 or so clones, about 91% occurring once; the ten biggest clones make up around 6.6%. Sequenced input: peripheral blood. V gene TRBV28 combines with J gene TRBJ2-7, with D possibly matching TRBD2 (6 bases). The sequence was collected from a young woman with COVID-19, enrolled during active disease. CDR3 in DNA: TGTGCCAGCAGTTTCTGGGGGGCCTACGAGCAGTACTTC. It specifies CASSFWGAYEQYF. Full variable domain (outside the CDR3, taken from reference TRBV28 and TRBJ2-7): DVKVTQSSRYLVKRTGEKVFLECVQDMDHENMFWYRQDPGLGLRLIYFSYDVKMKEKGDIPEGYSVSREKKERFSLILESASTNQTSMYLCASSFWGAYEQYFGPGTRLTVT.